This T cell receptor (beta chain) was obtained from a study of shared clonotypes between healthy human individuals. Broader study findings: Across a handful of donors, naive CD4 shared 5% to 5.5%, naive CD8 3% to 3.5%, memory CD4 roughly 2.5%, memory CD8 over 0.3%. In the sorted subsets, rarefaction showed sequencing was incomplete despite large depth.

Selected positively for CCR7 and CD45RO-negative, naive CD8 cells excluded terminally differentiated effector memory CD45RA+ cells. The CDR3 runs to 14 residues. Trimming removed 2 bases at V and 4 bases at J, with 13 bases between. Germline V gene data show CDR1 as SQVTM and CDR2 as ANQGSEA. With regard to this clone: The antigen remains undetermined.

Only in-frame clones appear in the TCRdb table, and some are missing; sequencing was by immunoSEQ multiplex PCR. This table holds roughly 810,000 clones, 96% found once. The TCR originated in a man aged 30-40 years in good health. Input material: naive CD8+ T cells sorted from blood. The chain recombines TRBV29-1 with TRBJ2-3, with TRBD2 as a possible D gene (5 bases). The CDR3 DNA reads as TGCAGCGTTGAATGCGTGGGAGAGGCAGATACGCAGTATTTT. It translates to CSVECVGEADTQYF.